A selection of T cell receptor beta chains follows, all from one sample in a study of OX40 agonist ivuxolimab in advanced cancers. Only in-frame clones appear in the TCRdb table, and some are missing; sequencing was by immunoSEQ multiplex PCR. The sample has approximately 100,000 clones, about 91% seen once. Specimen: CD4+ or CD8+ T cells sorted from blood, collected in a trial of the OX40 agonist ivuxolimab. All receptors derive from an adult with an advanced solid tumor such as melanoma, head and neck, liver or kidney cancer. Each CDR3 is given without its conserved first and last residue. Each record gives: J gene, V gene, CDR3 protein.

j_call: TRBJ1-2
v_call: TRBV5-4
cdr3_aa: ASSPAGVYGYT

j_call: TRBJ2-3
v_call: TRBV7-9
cdr3_aa: ASTGGRAVDTQY

j_call: TRBJ1-4
v_call: TRBV1
cdr3_aa: TSSQGRDRGWNEKLF

j_call: TRBJ2-3
v_call: TRBV7-7
cdr3_aa: ASSFPWLAEQIASTDTQY

j_call: TRBJ2-7
v_call: TRBV5-1
cdr3_aa: ASSASGTGVSYEQY

j_call: TRBJ1-2
v_call: TRBV6-1
cdr3_aa: ASSEFGALYGYT

j_call: TRBJ2-7
v_call: TRBV18
cdr3_aa: ASSPSGAHYEQY

j_call: TRBJ1-2
v_call: TRBV4-3
cdr3_aa: ASSLQSGPSDVRT

j_call: TRBJ2-2
v_call: TRBV30
cdr3_aa: AWNSGGAGELF

j_call: TRBJ2-5
v_call: TRBV7-2
cdr3_aa: ASSLRVRVRETQY

j_call: TRBJ2-7
v_call: TRBV5-1
cdr3_aa: ASSLGTLTSYEQY

j_call: TRBJ2-1
v_call: TRBV18
cdr3_aa: ASSPLRVADGYNEQF

j_call: TRBJ1-3
v_call: TRBV4-1
cdr3_aa: ASSQGTGRGGNTIY

j_call: TRBJ2-5
v_call: TRBV5-4
cdr3_aa: ASIPEGGQETQY

j_call: TRBJ2-3
v_call: TRBV7-9
cdr3_aa: ASSLDFRDSHTQY

j_call: TRBJ2-7
v_call: TRBV28
cdr3_aa: ASSQTFDREGSYEQY